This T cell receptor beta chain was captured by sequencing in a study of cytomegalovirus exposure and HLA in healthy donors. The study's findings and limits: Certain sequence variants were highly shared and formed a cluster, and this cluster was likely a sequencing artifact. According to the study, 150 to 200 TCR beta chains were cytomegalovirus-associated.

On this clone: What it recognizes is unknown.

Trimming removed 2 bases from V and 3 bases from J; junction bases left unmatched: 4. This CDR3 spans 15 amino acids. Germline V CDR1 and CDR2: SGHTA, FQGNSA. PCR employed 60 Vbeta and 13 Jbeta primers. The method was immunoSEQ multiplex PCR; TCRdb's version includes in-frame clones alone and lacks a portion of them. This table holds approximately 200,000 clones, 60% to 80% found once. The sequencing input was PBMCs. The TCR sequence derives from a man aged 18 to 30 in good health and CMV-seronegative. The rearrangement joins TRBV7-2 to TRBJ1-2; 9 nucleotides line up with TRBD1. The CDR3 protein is CASSLLGQGDYGYTF. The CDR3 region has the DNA TGTGCCAGCAGCTTATTGGGACAGGGTGACTATGGCTACACCTTC. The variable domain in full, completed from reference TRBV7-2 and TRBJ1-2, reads GAGVSQSPSNKVTEKGKDVELRCDPISGHTALYWYRQSLGQGLEFLIYFQGNSAPDKSGLPSDRFSAERTGGSVSTLTIQRTQQEDSAVYLCASSLLGQGDYGYTFGSGTRLTVV.